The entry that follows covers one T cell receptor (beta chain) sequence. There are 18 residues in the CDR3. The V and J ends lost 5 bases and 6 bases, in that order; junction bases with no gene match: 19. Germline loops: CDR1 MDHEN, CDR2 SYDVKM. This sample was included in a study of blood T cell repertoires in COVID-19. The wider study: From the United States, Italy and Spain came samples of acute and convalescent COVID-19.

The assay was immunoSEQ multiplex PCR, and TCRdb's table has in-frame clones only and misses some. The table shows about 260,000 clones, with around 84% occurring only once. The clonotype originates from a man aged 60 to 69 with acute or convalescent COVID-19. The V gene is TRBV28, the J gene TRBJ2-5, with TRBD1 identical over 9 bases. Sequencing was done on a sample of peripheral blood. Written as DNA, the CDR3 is TGTGCCAGCAGTCCCCACACCGTAAGACAGGGGGTTCGGCAGACCCAGTACTTC. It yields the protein CASSPHTVRQGVRQTQYF.